A selection of T cell receptor beta chains follows, all from one sample in a study of T cells in Graves' hyperthyroidism and ophthalmopathy. MiXCR, run by TCRdb on the multiplex PCR reads, gives a single entry per CDR3 protein. The table records roughly 170,000 distinct CDR3 sequences, 15% to 20% of them present only once. Input material: blood. These receptors originate from a woman aged 50 to 60 with Graves' hyperthyroidism. Both conserved end residues are part of each CDR3. A D gene is named only where the DNA matches it firmly. A row's size may be missing; if present it is once, few, many or a size class.

CDR3	DNA	size	V	J	D
CASMTVNTEAFF	TGTGCCAGCATGACGGTGAACACTGAAGCTTTCTTT	-	TRBV11-2	TRBJ1-1	-
CASSGQGGVTEAFF	TGTGCCAGCAGTGGGCAGGGTGGGGTCACTGAAGCTTTCTTT	-	TRBV6-1	TRBJ1-1	-
CASSPGLRNEQYF	TGTGCCAGCAGCCCGGGGTTAAGGAACGAGCAGTACTTC	many	TRBV2	TRBJ2-7	-
CASSYERELNTEAFF	TGTGCCAGCAGTTATGAGCGAGAACTGAACACTGAAGCTTTCTTT	many	TRBV6-1	TRBJ1-1	-
CASSFPGPGGLNEQFF	TGTGCCAGCAGTTTCCCAGGGCCGGGGGGCCTCAATGAGCAGTTCTTC	many	TRBV25-1	TRBJ2-1	-
CSVVGVGEQYF	TGCAGCGTTGTCGGCGTGGGCGAGCAGTACTTC	many	TRBV29-1	TRBJ2-7	-
CASSPARTGGTDTQYF	TGTGCCAGCAGCCCGGCTCGGACAGGGGGTACAGATACGCAGTATTTT	many	TRBV7-3	TRBJ2-3	TRBD1
CASSPRVRVRPYEQYF	TGTGCCAGCAGTCCCAGGGTCAGGGTCCGACCCTACGAGCAGTACTTC	many	TRBV2	TRBJ2-7	-
CASSYLRLSGANVLTF	TGTGCCAGCAGTTACCTCAGGCTCTCTGGGGCCAACGTCCTGACTTTC	many	TRBV6-1	TRBJ2-6	-
CASSPRGSNYGYTF	TGTGCCAGCTCACCACGTGGCAGCAACTATGGCTACACCTTC	many	TRBV18	TRBJ1-2	-
CASSRGLFGSNEQYF	TGTGCCAGCAGCCGCGGCCTGTTCGGGTCGAACGAGCAGTACTTC	many	TRBV6-1	TRBJ2-7	-
CASSQDRGTPYEQYF	TGCGCCAGCAGCCAAGATCGGGGGACCCCCTACGAGCAGTACTTC	-	TRBV4-3	TRBJ2-7	-
CASSEWTGFRYGYGYTF	TGTGCCAGCAGTGAATGGACAGGGTTTAGGTATGGCTATGGCTACACCTTC	many	TRBV6-1	TRBJ1-2	TRBD1
CASSLTSGGNNEQFF	TGCGCCAGCAGCCTCACTAGCGGGGGGAACAATGAGCAGTTCTTC	many	TRBV5-1	TRBJ2-1	TRBD2
CASSLFTGVGYEQYF	TGTGCCAGCAGCTTGTTTACAGGGGTGGGCTACGAGCAGTACTTC	many	TRBV7-2	TRBJ2-7	TRBD1
CASTSFDYNEQFF	TGTGCCAGCACATCCTTCGATTACAATGAGCAGTTCTTC	many	TRBV2	TRBJ2-1	-
CASSTTGGGAKPQHF	TGTGCCAGCAGTACAACCGGTGGAGGGGCGAAACCCCAGCATTTT	many	TRBV12-3/TRBV12-4	TRBJ1-5	-
CASSAGGWETQYF	TGTGCCAGCAGTGCGGGGGGTTGGGAGACCCAGTACTTC	few	TRBV6-2/TRBV6-3	TRBJ2-5	TRBD2
CASSYESGTAEKLFF	TGTGCCAGCAGTTACGAATCGGGGACTGCCGAAAAACTGTTTTTT	-	TRBV6-9	TRBJ1-4	-
CASSSSSGQETQYF	TGTGCCAGCAGTTCGTCTAGCGGTCAAGAGACCCAGTACTTC	many	TRBV27	TRBJ2-5	TRBD2
CASSTGTGEVGVYGYTF	TGTGCCAGCAGCACCGGGACAGGGGAAGTCGGCGTCTATGGCTACACCTTC	-	TRBV9	TRBJ1-2	TRBD1
CASSLGGLSGEKLFF	TGCGCCAGCAGCTTGGGAGGGCTGTCGGGGGAAAAACTGTTTTTT	many	TRBV5-1	TRBJ1-4	-
CSAPPDRGINYGYTF	TGCAGTGCGCCACCCGACAGGGGAATTAACTATGGCTACACCTTC	many	TRBV20-1	TRBJ1-2	TRBD1
CASSLDLAGSNEQFF	TGTGCCAGCAGCTTAGATTTAGCGGGTTCCAATGAGCAGTTCTTC	many	TRBV7-2	TRBJ2-1	TRBD2
CASSPSGMDYGYAF	TGCGCCAGCAGCCCGTCTGGGATGGACTATGGCTACGCCTTC	-	TRBV5-1	TRBJ1-2	-
CASSRDRQNNQPQHF	TGTGCCAGCAGTAGGGACAGGCAAAACAATCAGCCCCAGCATTTT	many	TRBV12-3/TRBV12-4	TRBJ1-5	TRBD1
CASSLSGPTNTEAFF	TGTGCCAGCAGCCTCTCGGGCCCTACGAACACTGAAGCTTTCTTT	many	TRBV7-2	TRBJ1-1	-
CASSQVGRTGGYGYTF	TGCGCCAGCAGCCAAGTGGGCCGGACAGGGGGCTATGGCTACACCTTC	-	TRBV4-1	TRBJ1-2	TRBD1
CASSLSAEAFF	TGTGCCAGTAGTTTATCAGCTGAAGCTTTCTTT	many	TRBV19	TRBJ1-1	-
CASSWGQGGPRPQYF	TGTGCCAGCAGCTGGGGACAGGGGGGTCCACGGCCCCAGTACTTC	-	TRBV28	TRBJ2-5	TRBD1
CASSELGNQPQHF	TGTGCCAGCAGTGAATTGGGCAATCAGCCCCAGCATTTT	many	TRBV6-1	TRBJ1-5	-
CASSEQGPNTGELFF	TGTGCCAGCAGCGAACAGGGTCCGAACACCGGGGAGCTGTTTTTT	-	TRBV6-4	TRBJ2-2	-
CASSYLENTEAFF	TGTGCCAGCAGTTATTTGGAGAACACTGAAGCTTTCTTT	many	TRBV6-2/TRBV6-3	TRBJ1-1	-
CASSLNRDSSQETQYF	TGTGCCAGCAGTTTAAACCGGGACAGTTCTCAAGAGACCCAGTACTTC	many	TRBV27	TRBJ2-5	TRBD1
CSARAGTGINDEQFF	TGCAGTGCTAGAGCCGGGACAGGGATTAACGATGAGCAGTTCTTC	many	TRBV20-1	TRBJ2-1	TRBD1
CASSRTGDTQYF	TGTGCCAGCAGCCGGACAGGGGATACGCAGTATTTT	many	TRBV11-2	TRBJ2-3	TRBD1
CASVGRLTDTQYF	TGTGCCAGCGTCGGACGCCTGACGGATACGCAGTATTTT	-	TRBV7-6	TRBJ2-3	-
CASSQDLPEAGFWNTEAFF	TGTGCCAGCAGCCAAGATTTGCCTGAGGCAGGGTTTTGGAACACTGAAGCTTTCTTT	few	TRBV14	TRBJ1-1	-
CSVEDHGLSPEQYF	TGCAGCGTTGAAGATCACGGCCTTTCGCCCGAGCAGTACTTC	many	TRBV29-1	TRBJ2-7	-
CASSPWGSGVNYNEQFF	TGTGCCAGCAGCCCGTGGGGTAGCGGGGTTAACTACAATGAGCAGTTCTTC	many	TRBV7-3	TRBJ2-1	TRBD2
CASARGDLGDNQPQHF	TGTGCCTCTGCCCGGGGGGATCTCGGCGACAATCAGCCCCAGCATTTT	few	TRBV24-1	TRBJ1-5	-